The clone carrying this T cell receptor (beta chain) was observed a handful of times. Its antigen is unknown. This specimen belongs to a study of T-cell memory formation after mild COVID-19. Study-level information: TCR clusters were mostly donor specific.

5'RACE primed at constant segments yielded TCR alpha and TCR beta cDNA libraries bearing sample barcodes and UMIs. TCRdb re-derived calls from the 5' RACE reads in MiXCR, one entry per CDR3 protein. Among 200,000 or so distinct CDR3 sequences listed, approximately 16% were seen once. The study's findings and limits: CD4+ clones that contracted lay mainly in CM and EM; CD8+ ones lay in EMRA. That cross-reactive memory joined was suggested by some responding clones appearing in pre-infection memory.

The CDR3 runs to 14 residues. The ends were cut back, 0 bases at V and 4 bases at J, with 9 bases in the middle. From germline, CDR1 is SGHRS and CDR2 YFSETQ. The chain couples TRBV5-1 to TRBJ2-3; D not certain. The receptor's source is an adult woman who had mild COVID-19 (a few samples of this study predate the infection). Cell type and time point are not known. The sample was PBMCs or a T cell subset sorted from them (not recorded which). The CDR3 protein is CASSLEARADTQYF. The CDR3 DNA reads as TGCGCCAGCAGCTTGGAGGCTCGGGCAGATACGCAGTATTTT.